The clone carrying this T cell receptor beta chain was picked up a small number of times. Its antigen is unknown. These data originate in a study of T cells in localized non-small cell lung cancer. Findings and caveats of the study: Among the top 100 tumor clones, a median approximately 55 appeared in adjacent lung. Sequencing involved a lone tumor region, leaving heterogeneity possible. Adjacent uninvolved lung tissue had the highest T cell clonality, exceeding tumor.

Assay: immunoSEQ multiplex PCR; the TCRdb copy retains only in-frame clones and omits some. The sample lists 1,300 to 1,500 clones, about 24% occurring once. V was clipped by 5 bases and J by 2 bases, with 8 bases between them. CDR3 length: 13 amino acids. Germline CDR1 is SGDLS and CDR2 is YYNGEE. The genes are TRBV9 and TRBJ1-3; maybe TRBD1 (6 bases). This sequence originates from a male donor older than 55 with stage II squamous cell lung carcinoma. Here the sequenced sample was normal lung tissue next to the tumor, taken before any cancer treatment. This CDR3 reads CASSGGPGNTIYF. The CDR3 DNA reads as TGTGCCAGCAGTGGGGGGCCTGGAAACACCATATATTTT.